This T cell receptor (beta chain) was recorded in a study of sequential checkpoint blockade in melanoma. Study overall: Patients were randomized 1:1 to nivolumab-then-ipilimumab or ipilimumab-then-nivolumab first-line.

Treatment defined: randomized to nivolumab then ipilimumab (arm A) or the reverse (arm B). TCRdb's copy holds only in-frame clones and misses some; the assay was immunoSEQ multiplex PCR. In the table there are 15,000 to 20,000 clones, roughly 80% of which are singletons. CDR3 length: 16 residues. From germline, CDR1 is LGHNA and CDR2 YSLEER. V shed 0 bases and J shed 4 bases, with 10 bases lying between them. The material was CD8+ T cells sorted from blood (inferred from file names), obtained from a patient given nivolumab and ipilimumab in sequence. The rearrangement uses TRBV4-3 and TRBJ1-6; D is possibly TRBD1 (5 bases). This TCR was sampled from a human donor with melanoma. For the CDR3, the DNA is TGCGCCAGCAGCCAAGACCGGGGGTTATATAATTCACCCCTCCACTTT. This encodes CASSQDRGLYNSPLHF.